The 13 T cell receptor beta chains in this list originate from one sample, sequenced in a study of cytomegalovirus exposure and HLA in healthy donors. PCR amplification relied on 60 Vbeta primers (plus 13 Jbeta primers). Some clones are missing from TCRdb's copy, which holds only in-frame ones; the method was immunoSEQ multiplex PCR. This sample has 150,000 or so clones; around 79% occur once, and the top ten carry less than 3%. Input material: PBMCs. These receptors came from a female donor in good health and CMV-seronegative.

The DNA for the CDR3 is TGTGCCAGCAGCTTAAGACAGGGAGCTGGGGCCAACGTCCTGACTTTC. Protein sequence: CASSLRQGAGANVLTF. V and J are TRBV7-3 and TRBJ2-6, with 7 nucleotides matching TRBD1. The V segment lost 1 base and the J segment 2 bases; nucleotides outside the gene matches: 2. Germline CDR1 reads SGHTA; CDR2 reads FQGTGA. The CDR3 has 16 amino acids.

This chain uses TRBV18 with TRBJ1-2, with no clear D. Trimming cost V 3 bases and J 8 bases, with 19 bases left between them. The CDR3 sequence is 15 residues long. CDR1 and CDR2 from the germline V gene are KGHSH and LQKENI. CDR3 in amino acids: CASSPGGPKTEGYTF. CDR3 nucleotide sequence: TGTGCCAGCTCACCGGGAGGACCCAAAACCGAGGGCTACACCTTC.

The chain joins TRBV27 to TRBJ2-1, with 8 positions matching TRBD1. V gave up 6 bases and J gave up 9 bases; unmatched junction bases: 7. The germline CDR1 and CDR2 sequences are MNHEY and SMNVEV (reference sequence). CDR3 length equals 13 residues. The CDR3 DNA reads as TGTGCCAGCAGCTCTCCAGGGGGCAGTGAGCAGTTCTTC. It is translated as CASSSPGGSEQFF.

In DNA form, the CDR3 reads TGTGCCAGCAGCCACAGGACTAACGCGAACACCGGGGAGCTGTTTTTT. It encodes CASSHRTNANTGELFF. V usage is TRBV14 and J usage is TRBJ2-2; TRBD2 might be the D (6 bases). Between the trimmed V and J ends, which lost 3 bases and 0 bases, there was a span of 11 bases. Germline CDR1 and CDR2: SGHDN and FVKESK. The length of the CDR3 is 16 residues. Combining the CDR3 with reference TRBV14 and TRBJ2-2 gives the whole variable domain EAGVTQFPSHSVIEKGQTVTLRCDPISGHDNLYWYRRVMGKEIKFLLHFVKESKQDESGMPNNRFLAERTGGTYSTLKVQPAELEDSGVYFCASSHRTNANTGELFFGEGSRLTVL.

This clone was seen a few times. The rearrangement uses TRBV2 and TRBJ2-5, with D tentatively TRBD2 (6 bases). Germline values: CDR1 SNHLY, CDR2 FYNNEI. The CDR3 covers 13 residues. V lost 4 bases, J lost 7 bases, and 13 bases lay in between. For the CDR3, the DNA is TGTGCCAGCAGTGCGGGGGAAGGGGTGACCCAGTACTTC. Residues: CASSAGEGVTQYF. Looking up the rest from reference TRBV2 and TRBJ2-5 gives the full variable domain: EPEVTQTPSHQVTQMGQEVILRCVPISNHLYFYWYRQILGQKVEFLVSFYNNEISEKSEIFDDQFSVERPDGSNFTLKIRSTKLEDSAMYFCASSAGEGVTQYFGPGTRLLVL.

Comment on this clone: The junction departs from germline at one end; a sequencing error may be responsible. Other nucleotide sequences in the sample specify the same CDR3. The rearrangement links TRBV14 to TRBJ1-4; D is possibly TRBD1 (6 bases). There are 14 residues in the CDR3. The germline gives CDR1 SGHDN, CDR2 FVKESK. The chain's CDR3 is CASSQAGGGEKLFF. CDR3 DNA sequence: TGTGCCAGTAGCCAAGCGGGGGGGGGCGAAAAACTGTTTTTT.

J is TRBJ2-7 and V is TRBV2; D remains unclear. V lost 6 bases and J lost 3, with 6 bases in between. There are 11 residues in the CDR3. The germline gives CDR1 SNHLY, CDR2 FYNNEI. The chain's CDR3 is CASRSGYEQYF. CDR3 DNA: TGTGCCAGCAGGTCGGGCTACGAGCAGTACTTC. The full variable domain, completed using reference TRBV2 and TRBJ2-7, is EPEVTQTPSHQVTQMGQEVILRCVPISNHLYFYWYRQILGQKVEFLVSFYNNEISEKSEIFDDQFSVERPDGSNFTLKIRSTKLEDSAMYFCASRSGYEQYFGPGTRLTVT.

The rearrangement joins TRBV18 to TRBJ1-3; D not resolved. Trimming stripped 8 bases from V and 1 base from J, with 12 bases between. The CDR3 runs 14 residues. CDR1 and CDR2 (germline): KGHSH, LQKENI. The CDR3 loop reads CASHPAGSGNTIYF. The CDR3 DNA follows: TGTGCCAGCCATCCCGCGGGGTCTGGAAACACCATATATTTT.

The rearrangement links TRBV6-5 to TRBJ2-5; 7 bases line up with TRBD2. The length of the CDR3 is 15 residues. V trimming: 0 bases; J trimming: 4 bases; junction bases outside the gene matches: 5. Germline CDR1 and CDR2: MNHEY and SVGAGI. DNA of the CDR3: TGTGCCAGCAGTTACTCAGGCGGGAGAGGAGAGACCCAGTACTTC. Its translation is CASSYSGGRGETQYF.

The chain carries TRBV6-5 and TRBJ1-3, with D maybe TRBD1 (5 bases). CDR3 length: 15 amino acids. Trimming pared 5 bases from V and 0 bases from J, leaving 11 bases between. CDR1 and CDR2 from the germline V gene are MNHEY and SVGAGI. CDR3: CASSPDRSSGNTIYF. The DNA for the CDR3 is TGTGCCAGCAGTCCCGACAGAAGCTCTGGAAACACCATATATTTT.

This clone was found a few times. The chain carries TRBV9 and TRBJ1-1; D gene ambiguous. Germline V gene sequence: CDR1 SGDLS, CDR2 YYNGEE. The CDR3 spans 15 residues. Trimming stripped 0 bases from V and 1 base from J, with 10 bases between. The CDR3: CASSVDPQRNTEAFF. DNA of the CDR3: TGTGCCAGCAGCGTAGACCCCCAGCGGAACACTGAAGCTTTCTTT.

The chain carries TRBV4-3 and TRBJ2-3; D is ambiguous. CDR1 LGHNA and CDR2 YSLEER come from the germline V gene. This CDR3 contains 14 residues. Trimming took 0 bases from V and 5 from J, leaving 9 bases between them. The CDR3 nucleotides are TGCGCCAGCAGCCAAGAAGAGGTAGTAGATACGCAGTATTTT. Translating it yields CASSQEEVVDTQYF.

V usage is TRBV15 and J usage is TRBJ2-7; 12 nucleotides match TRBD1. Germline-derived CDR1 and CDR2 are LNHNV and YYDKDF (reference sequence). Losses at the gene ends were 5 bases for V and 4 bases for J; bases not matched to a gene: 15. The CDR3 is 18 residues long. CDR3 nucleotides: TGTGCCACCAGCCAGGGGAAACCGGGACAGGGGGCGCAATACGAGCAGTACTTC. Translating gives CATSQGKPGQGAQYEQYF. Variable domain in full (rest from reference TRBV15 and TRBJ2-7): DAMVIQNPRYQVTQFGKPVTLSCSQTLNHNVMYWYQQKSSQAPKLLFHYYDKDFNNEADTPDNFQSRRPNTSFCFLDIRSPGLGDTAMYLCATSQGKPGQGAQYEQYFGPGTRLTVT.